This TCR beta chain was sequenced for a study of shared clonotypes between healthy human individuals. Once extracted for a subset, genomic DNA was divided evenly among several immunoSEQ plates. The method was immunoSEQ multiplex PCR; TCRdb's version includes in-frame clones alone and lacks a portion of them. The data show roughly 500,000 clones, with around 85% seen just once and approximately 12% held by the top ten. CDR1 and CDR2 from the germline V gene are SGHTA and FQGTGA. CDR3 length: 16 amino acids. The J segment lost 0 bases and the V segment lost 6 bases, leaving 7 bases of the junction unmatched. Nashville, Tennessee was home to all donors, who were Caucasian adults.

What was sequenced was PBMCs. The source is a woman in her forties in good health. Some clones in this sample may be carry-over from other donors' samples. This rearrangement joins TRBV7-3 to TRBJ2-2, with 7 nucleotides matching TRBD2. Written as DNA, the CDR3 is TGTGCCAGCAGAAGTAGACTAGCTGCGAACACCGGGGAGCTGTTTTTT. It codes for CASRSRLAANTGELFF.